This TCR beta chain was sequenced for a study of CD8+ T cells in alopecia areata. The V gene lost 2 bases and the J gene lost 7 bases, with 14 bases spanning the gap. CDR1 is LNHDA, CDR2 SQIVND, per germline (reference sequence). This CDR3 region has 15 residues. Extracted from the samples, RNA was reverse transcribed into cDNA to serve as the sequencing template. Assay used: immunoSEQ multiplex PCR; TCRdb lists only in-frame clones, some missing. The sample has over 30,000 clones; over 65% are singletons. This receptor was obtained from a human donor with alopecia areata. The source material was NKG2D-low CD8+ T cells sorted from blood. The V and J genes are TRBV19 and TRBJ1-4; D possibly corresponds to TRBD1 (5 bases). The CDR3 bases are TGTGCCAGTAGTATAATGACAGCCTTTGGTGAAAAACTGTTTTTT. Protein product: CASSIMTAFGEKLFF. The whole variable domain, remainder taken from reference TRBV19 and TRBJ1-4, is DGGITQSPKYLFRKEGQNVTLSCEQNLNHDAMYWYRQDPGQGLRLIYYSQIVNDFQKGDIAEGYSVSREKKESFPLTVTSAQKNPTAFYLCASSIMTAFGEKLFFGSGTQLSVL.